The 32 T cell receptor beta chains presented below share a single source sample, sequenced in a study of cytomegalovirus exposure and HLA in healthy donors. With 60 Vbeta and 13 Jbeta primers, the PCR was carried out. The assay was immunoSEQ multiplex PCR, and TCRdb's table has in-frame clones only and misses some. The data contain 150,000 or so clones, around 77% of them singletons. The sequenced sample was PBMCs. The source is a woman aged 30 to 39 in good health and CMV-seronegative.

This chain joins TRBV7-2 and TRBJ2-1, with 9 bases fitting TRBD2. Germline CDR1 reads SGHTA; CDR2 reads FQGNSA. The V segment lost 6 bases and the J segment 3 bases; nucleotides outside the gene matches: 6. The CDR3 sequence is 15 residues long. CDR3 amino acids: CASRYSGGLYNEQFF. CDR3 DNA sequence: TGTGCCAGCAGGTATAGCGGGGGCCTCTACAATGAGCAGTTCTTC.

Concerning this clone itself: Germline and junction disagree at one end, which may indicate a read error. The rearrangement links TRBV7-3 to TRBJ1-2; TRBD1 agrees at 9 bases. The CDR3 runs 15 residues. The germline gives CDR1 SGHTA, CDR2 FQGTGA. The CDR3 sequence is CASSLNGGQGNGYTF. For the CDR3, the DNA is TGTGCCAGTAGCTTGAACGGGGGACAGGGTAATGGCTACACCTTC.

This clone was observed a few times. The CDR3 DNA reads as TGCAGCGTTGGTGGGCTAGCGGGAACCTACTACGAGCAGTACTTC. Its protein is CSVGGLAGTYYEQYF. V and J are TRBV29-1 and TRBJ2-7; 9 bases align to TRBD2. The germline V gene encodes CDR1 SQVTM and CDR2 ANQGSEA. The V gene end was trimmed by 4 bases and the J gene end by 3 bases; junction bases not matched to a gene: 10. The CDR3 has 15 residues.

This chain connects TRBV14 to TRBJ1-3; D is unresolved. CDR3 length: 13 amino acids. The V gene's germline CDR1 is SGHDN and CDR2 FVKESK. The ends were cut back, 4 bases at V and 0 bases at J, with 4 bases in the middle. As DNA, the CDR3 is TGTGCCAGCAGCCTATACTCTGGAAACACCATATATTTT. Translation: CASSLYSGNTIYF.

This clone was observed many times. The chain is built from TRBV7-9 and TRBJ1-2; 7 positions match TRBD1. The CDR3 totals 14 residues. Germline V lookup: CDR1 SEHNR, CDR2 FQNEAQ (reference sequence). With V trimmed by 4 bases and J by 8 bases, 10 bases remained unmatched. The CDR3 DNA reads as TGTGCCAGCAGCTGGGGACAGTACCCAGGCGGCTACACCTTC. This codes for CASSWGQYPGGYTF.

This sequence joins TRBV5-1 and TRBJ2-3; TRBD2 matches 8 bases. The CDR3 is made up of 18 amino acids. Germline loops: CDR1 SGHRS, CDR2 YFSETQ. J gave up 2 bases and V 0 bases, and 11 bases lay outside the gene matches. CDR3: CASSLVFGGGQVTDTQYF. The CDR3 DNA reads TGCGCCAGCAGCTTGGTGTTTGGCGGGGGGCAGGTCACAGATACGCAGTATTTT.

CDR3 residues: CASSLMAGDTYNEQFF. The CDR3 nucleotides are TGTGCCAGCAGTTTAATGGCAGGGGACACCTACAATGAGCAGTTCTTC. V and J are TRBV28 and TRBJ2-1, with D perhaps matching TRBD1 (6 bases). The CDR3 is 16 amino acids. V was cut by 2 bases and J by 2 bases, with 13 bases left in between. CDR1 and CDR2 (germline): MDHEN, SYDVKM.

The chain is built from TRBV6-6 and TRBJ1-2; D might be TRBD1 (6 bases). The germline V gene has CDR1 MNHNY and CDR2 SVGAGI (reference sequence). This CDR3 spans 15 amino acids. V lost 2 bases and J 4 bases, leaving 14 bases between the germline ends. CDR3 bases: TGTGCCAGCAGTTACCCCAAGACAGGACCCTATGGCTACACCTTC. It yields the protein CASSYPKTGPYGYTF.

The chain carries TRBV7-8 and TRBJ2-5, with 11 bases aligning to TRBD1. The CDR3 has 14 amino acids. Trimming took 5 bases from V and 4 from J; bases not matched to a gene: 3. Germline-derived CDR1 and CDR2 are SGHVS and FQNEAQ. CDR3 sequence reads: CASSPGTGGETQYF. In nucleotides, the CDR3 is TGTGCCAGCAGCCCAGGGACAGGGGGAGAGACCCAGTACTTC.

The chain links TRBV7-9 to TRBJ1-1; the D gene is possibly TRBD1 (5 bases). CDR1 and CDR2 from the germline V gene are SEHNR and FQNEAQ (reference sequence). This CDR3 comprises 15 residues. The V gene lost 1 base and the J gene lost 2 bases, with 11 bases spanning the gap. Written as DNA, the CDR3 is TGTGCCAGCAGCTTAGTCGGGGGAGCCAACACTGAAGCTTTCTTT. This gives the protein CASSLVGGANTEAFF.

The chain uses TRBV7-9 and TRBJ1-3; TRBD1 might be the D (6 bases). Germline V gives CDR1 SEHNR, CDR2 FQNEAQ (reference sequence). The CDR3 runs to 16 residues. Trimming removed 0 bases from V and 6 bases from J, with 15 bases in between. In DNA, the CDR3 is TGTGCCAGCAGCTTAGCGGGACAAAATCCCGTAAACACCATATATTTT. Encoded protein: CASSLAGQNPVNTIYF.

This clone appeared a single time. The rearrangement links TRBV2 to TRBJ1-5; 10 nucleotides line up with TRBD1. Germline values: CDR1 SNHLY, CDR2 FYNNEI. Losses at the gene ends were 6 bases for V and 5 bases for J; bases not matched to a gene: 4. The CDR3 contains 14 residues. The CDR3 loop is CASRGDRGDQPQHF. The DNA for the CDR3 is TGTGCCAGCAGGGGGGACAGGGGTGATCAGCCCCAGCATTTT.

This chain joins TRBV28 and TRBJ1-5; TRBD1 matches at 9 bases. Germline V gives CDR1 MDHEN, CDR2 SYDVKM. This CDR3 comprises 16 residues. V gave up 6 bases and J gave up 4 bases; unmatched junction bases: 10. The CDR3 DNA sequence: TGTGCCAGCAGCCCATCAGGACAGGGGTGGAATCAGCCCCAGCATTTT. Protein: CASSPSGQGWNQPQHF.

This chain links TRBV27 with TRBJ1-2; the D gene is possibly TRBD1 (5 bases). This CDR3 region has 12 residues. Germline V lookup: CDR1 MNHEY, CDR2 SMNVEV (reference sequence). Trimming stripped 2 bases from V and 6 bases from J, with 7 bases between. CDR3 DNA: TGTGCCAGCAGTTTAGGGGGGGATGGCTACACCTTC. Its translation: CASSLGGDGYTF.

This clone appeared a few times. V gene TRBV4-1 combines with J gene TRBJ1-1, with D possibly matching TRBD1 (6 bases). V lost 4 bases and J lost 3, with 15 bases in between. This CDR3 spans 15 amino acids. Germline values: CDR1 MGHRA, CDR2 YSYEKL. The CDR3 protein is CASSPWGRRDTEAFF. In DNA, the CDR3 is TGCGCCAGCAGCCCTTGGGGGCGGCGGGACACTGAAGCTTTCTTT.

The rearrangement links TRBV10-3 to TRBJ1-5; possibly TRBD1 for D (5 bases). This CDR3 spans 16 amino acids. The V gene lost 3 bases and the J gene lost 1 base, with 13 bases spanning the gap. Germline CDR1 is ENHRY and CDR2 is SYGVKD. CDR3 in DNA: TGTGCCATCAGTGATTTCAGGGCGGGGAGCAATCAGCCCCAGCATTTT. Protein sequence: CAISDFRAGSNQPQHF.

Points on this clone: At one of its ends the junction is not consistent with the germline gene, which may arise from a read error. The genes are TRBV7-9 and TRBJ1-1; a possible D gene is TRBD1 (6 bases). The CDR3 length is 13 residues. Germline values: CDR1 SEHNR, CDR2 FQNEAQ (reference sequence). In DNA form, the CDR3 reads TGTTCCAGCAGCCTGGAAGGGGGCACTGAAGCTTTCTTT. It codes for CSSSLEGGTEAFF.

CDR3 coding DNA: TGCGCCAGCAGCCTCGCTACAGGGGGCGTAAACTATGGCTACACCTTC. It translates to CASSLATGGVNYGYTF. The chain has TRBV5-1 and TRBJ1-2; TRBD1 aligns across 9 bases. The V and J ends lost 4 bases and 2 bases, in that order; junction bases with no gene match: 9. This CDR3 contains 16 residues. Germline lookup yields CDR1 SGHRS and CDR2 YFSETQ.

The J gene is TRBJ2-7, the V gene TRBV14, with D possibly matching TRBD1 (6 bases). CDR1 is SGHDN and CDR2 is FVKESK in the germline V gene. The CDR3 spans 13 residues. V shed 8 bases and J shed 3 bases, with 14 bases lying between them. The CDR3 coding sequence is TGTGCCAGCTCAGGGGCAGGGGTCTACGAGCAGTACTTC. This gives the protein CASSGAGVYEQYF.

This chain connects TRBV5-4 to TRBJ1-3; a possible D gene is TRBD1 (5 bases). Trimming took 4 bases from V and 12 from J, leaving 17 bases between them. Germline V gives CDR1 SGHNT, CDR2 YYREEE (reference sequence). CDR3 length: 13 amino acids. CDR3: CASSLPGGAVIYF. CDR3 bases: TGTGCCAGCAGCCTACCAGGAGGGGCTGTCATATATTTT.

V gene TRBV5-1 combines with J gene TRBJ2-5; TRBD2 might be the D (6 bases). Matching the DNA end better, TRBJ2-7 makes the J call doubtful. Germline CDR1 is SGHRS and CDR2 is YFSETQ. The CDR3 spans 14 residues. CDR3 in amino acids: CASSLRGYTYEQYF. The CDR3 nucleotides read TGCGCCAGCAGCTTGCGGGGGTACACCTACGAGCAGTACTTC.

The rearrangement links TRBV27 to TRBJ2-3; 7 nucleotides agree with TRBD2. CDR3 length: 16 amino acids. The trim removed 0 bases at V and 1 base at J, leaving 4 bases unmatched. The germline gives CDR1 MNHEY, CDR2 SMNVEV (reference sequence). This chain's CDR3 is CASSLSWGGRTDTQYF. CDR3 nucleotide sequence: TGTGCCAGCAGTTTATCTTGGGGGGGACGCACAGATACGCAGTATTTT.

The chain uses TRBV6-1 and TRBJ2-7; tentative D call: TRBD1 (6 bases). From germline, CDR1 is MNHNS and CDR2 SASEGT. The CDR3 runs 13 residues. V was shortened by 6 bases and J by 3 bases, with 12 bases between the two germline ends. For the CDR3, the DNA is TGTGCCAGCAGCGTGGGGACAATCTACGAGCAGTACTTC. Translating gives CASSVGTIYEQYF.

CDR3 protein: CASSSRDRRNTEAFF. The CDR3, as DNA: TGCGCCAGCAGCTCGAGGGACAGAAGGAACACTGAAGCTTTCTTT. The chain recombines TRBV5-1 with TRBJ1-1; 7 bases match TRBD1. This CDR3 has 15 residues. CDR1 SGHRS and CDR2 YFSETQ come from the germline V gene. Trimming took 3 bases from V and 1 from J; bases not matched to a gene: 6.

The rearrangement uses TRBV10-1 and TRBJ2-7; no clear D. V was cut by 7 bases and J by 6 bases, with 13 bases left in between. The CDR3 is 12 amino acids. Germline lookup yields CDR1 WNHNN and CDR2 SYGVQD (reference sequence). The CDR3 sequence is CASTPPRLEQYF. CDR3 bases: TGCGCCAGCACCCCCCCCCGACTCGAGCAGTACTTC.

Notes on this clone: Other DNA variants within this sample encode the same CDR3. The chain has TRBV5-1 and TRBJ2-3; TRBD2 matches 9 bases. Trimming removed 4 bases from V and 2 bases from J; junction bases left unmatched: 5. Germline V gene lookup returns CDR1 SGHRS and CDR2 YFSETQ. The CDR3 is made up of 15 amino acids. The chain's CDR3 is CASSLTSGFTDTQYF. DNA for the CDR3: TGCGCCAGCAGCCTGACTAGCGGCTTCACAGATACGCAGTATTTT.

The rearrangement joins TRBV12-5 to TRBJ2-4, with TRBD1 identical over 9 bases. The germline V gene encodes CDR1 LGHNT and CDR2 FRNRAP. This CDR3 is built from 17 residues. The ends lost 3 bases at V and 4 bases at J; junction bases unmatched: 10. The DNA of the CDR3 is TGTGCTAGTGGTTTAAGGGGACAGGGATCTGCAAAAAACATTCAGTACTTC. Translating gives CASGLRGQGSAKNIQYF.

The chain joins TRBV18 to TRBJ2-1; 10 nucleotides match TRBD2. This CDR3 region has 16 residues. The V gene's germline CDR1 is KGHSH and CDR2 LQKENI. The trim removed 1 base at V and 7 bases at J, leaving 7 bases unmatched. CDR3: CASSPLASGSVNEQFF. CDR3 DNA: TGTGCCAGCTCACCACTTGCTAGCGGGAGTGTAAATGAGCAGTTCTTC.

This sequence joins TRBV6-1 and TRBJ2-3; 9 nucleotides agree with TRBD2. J gave up 1 base and V 6 bases, and 2 bases lay outside the gene matches. The CDR3 runs 14 residues. Germline-derived CDR1 and CDR2 are MNHNS and SASEGT. The CDR3 DNA reads TGTGCCAGCAGCGGCGGGGGGGGCACAGATACGCAGTATTTT. The encoded protein is CASSGGGGTDTQYF.

This chain joins TRBV11-1 and TRBJ2-5, with 9 bases aligning to TRBD1. The CDR3 covers 14 residues. CDR1 SGHAT and CDR2 FQDESV come from the germline V gene (reference sequence). V was pared by 5 bases and J by 4 bases, with 5 bases of the junction left unmatched. This CDR3 is CASSPIQGAETQYF. DNA for the CDR3: TGTGCCAGCAGCCCAATACAGGGGGCAGAGACCCAGTACTTC.

The rearrangement joins TRBV5-1 to TRBJ2-1; TRBD2 might be the D (6 bases). This CDR3 is built from 16 residues. The ends were cut back, 0 bases at V and 2 bases at J, with 12 bases in the middle. In germline, CDR1 is SGHRS, CDR2 YFSETQ. The CDR3 is CASSLGGERAYNEQFF. The CDR3, as DNA: TGCGCCAGCAGCTTGGGGGGGGAGCGGGCCTACAATGAGCAGTTCTTC.

This clone was counted a few times. J is TRBJ2-7 and V is TRBV5-4; D unresolved. This CDR3 has 15 residues. V lost 4 bases and J 0 bases, leaving 14 bases between the germline ends. Germline V gene lookup returns CDR1 SGHNT and CDR2 YYREEE (reference sequence). The CDR3 is CASSTEPVNSYEQYF. Written as DNA, the CDR3 is TGTGCCAGCAGCACCGAGCCGGTAAACTCCTACGAGCAGTACTTC. Full variable domain (missing parts from reference TRBV5-4 and TRBJ2-7): ETGVTQSPTHLIKTRGQQVTLRCSSQSGHNTVSWYQQALGQGPQFIFQYYREEENGRGNFPPRFSGLQFPNYSSELNVNALELDDSALYLCASSTEPVNSYEQYFGPGTRLTVT.